These T cell receptor beta chains were read from a single sample in a study of cytomegalovirus exposure and HLA in healthy donors. Assay used: immunoSEQ multiplex PCR; TCRdb lists only in-frame clones, some missing. Here the sample spans under 250,000 clones, around three quarters being singletons. The specimen was PBMCs. The receptors here all came from a young man in good health and CMV-seronegative. Each CDR3 is given with its conserved first and last residue. The order of the fields is D gene, J gene, clone size, V gene, CDR3 protein, CDR3 DNA. D genes are given only for firm matches. The size field is filled for only some rows; it gives once, few, many or a size class.

d_call: .; j_call: TRBJ1-5; clone_size: once; v_call: TRBV7-9; cdr3_aa: CASSLGPSNQPQHF; cdr3_nt: TGTGCCAGCAGCCTAGGGCCCAGCAATCAGCCCCAGCATTTT
d_call: .; j_call: TRBJ2-3; clone_size: .; v_call: TRBV10-1; cdr3_aa: CASSDGMGTDTQYF; cdr3_nt: TGCGCCAGCAGTGATGGCATGGGCACAGATACGCAGTATTTT
d_call: TRBD2; j_call: TRBJ2-3; clone_size: .; v_call: TRBV6-6; cdr3_aa: CASSRTSGSTDTQYF; cdr3_nt: TGTGCCAGCAGCAGGACTAGCGGGAGCACAGATACGCAGTATTTT
d_call: .; j_call: TRBJ2-7; clone_size: .; v_call: TRBV13; cdr3_aa: CASELRGYEQYF; cdr3_nt: TGTGCCAGCGAGCTTAGGGGGTACGAGCAGTACTTC
d_call: .; j_call: TRBJ1-1; clone_size: .; v_call: TRBV15; cdr3_aa: CATSRAGFTDEAFF; cdr3_nt: TGTGCCACCAGCAGAGCAGGGTTTACAGATGAAGCTTTCTTT
d_call: .; j_call: TRBJ2-3; clone_size: .; v_call: TRBV9; cdr3_aa: CASSVFGSGDTDTQYF; cdr3_nt: TGTGCCAGCAGCGTTTTTGGATCGGGGGACACAGATACGCAGTATTTT
d_call: .; j_call: TRBJ2-7; clone_size: .; v_call: TRBV25-1; cdr3_aa: CAATGESYEQYF; cdr3_nt: TGTGCCGCGACAGGCGAATCCTACGAGCAGTACTTC
d_call: TRBD2; j_call: TRBJ2-5; clone_size: .; v_call: TRBV2; cdr3_aa: CASSPDRKKTSEQETQYF; cdr3_nt: TGTGCCAGCAGTCCCGATCGGAAAAAGACTAGCGAACAAGAGACCCAGTACTTC
d_call: .; j_call: TRBJ1-5; clone_size: .; v_call: TRBV30; cdr3_aa: CAWGTPYSNQPQHF; cdr3_nt: TGTGCCTGGGGGACACCGTATAGCAATCAGCCCCAGCATTTT
d_call: TRBD2; j_call: TRBJ2-1; clone_size: .; v_call: TRBV29-1; cdr3_aa: CSALLSSGGNEQFF; cdr3_nt: TGCAGCGCCCTGCTGTCTAGCGGAGGCAATGAGCAGTTCTTC
d_call: .; j_call: TRBJ1-5; clone_size: .; v_call: TRBV27; cdr3_aa: CASSLWQNRNQPQHF; cdr3_nt: TGTGCCAGCAGTTTATGGCAGAACCGAAATCAGCCCCAGCATTTT
d_call: .; j_call: TRBJ1-1; clone_size: .; v_call: TRBV6-1; cdr3_aa: CASGEWVQAFF; cdr3_nt: TGTGCCAGCGGGGAGTGGGTACAAGCTTTCTTT
d_call: .; j_call: TRBJ2-7; clone_size: .; v_call: TRBV28; cdr3_aa: CASSLTGSYYEQCF; cdr3_nt: TGTGCCAGCAGTTTAACAGGTTCGTACTACGAGCAGTGCTTC
d_call: TRBD2; j_call: TRBJ2-7; clone_size: .; v_call: TRBV19; cdr3_aa: CASSITSGQFYEQYF; cdr3_nt: TGTGCCAGTAGTATAACTAGCGGCCAATTCTACGAGCAGTACTTC